This T cell receptor (beta chain) was captured by sequencing in a study of T cells in Graves' hyperthyroidism and ophthalmopathy. General observations from the study: Most clonotypes that expanded in the thyroid above 0.001 also showed up in blood.

The TCR beta CDR3 regions underwent amplification using RNA transcripts as the source. A first-round RT-PCR of the TCR CDR3 used the HTBI primer set. MiXCR was run by TCRdb on the multiplex PCR reads, yielding one entry per CDR3 protein. The sample records hundreds of thousands of distinct CDR3 sequences, around 22% being singletons. V shed 1 base and J shed 2 bases, with 11 bases lying between them. Germline V gene sequence: CDR1 SGHAT, CDR2 FQNNGV. The length of the CDR3 is 15 residues. This clonotype has a count of ten or more. What it recognizes is unknown. The diagnostic basis comprised clinical symptoms, serum thyroxine and TRAb, thyroid ultrasound and orbital computed tomography.

V usage is TRBV11-2 and J usage is TRBJ2-5; no firm D call. Sequencing was carried out using blood. This sequence was found in a woman aged 25 to 45 with Graves' ophthalmopathy. CDR3 sequence reads: CASSLGASPQETQYF. The CDR3 nucleotides are TGTGCCAGCAGCTTAGGCGCAAGCCCACAAGAGACCCAGTACTTC.